This T cell receptor (beta chain) originates from a study of T cells in Graves' hyperthyroidism and ophthalmopathy. Study-wide results and limits: Ophthalmopathy prediction by the model preceded onset by a median roughly 6.3 months.

Individuals with ophthalmopathy presented a Clinical Activity Score of at least 3, a NOSPECS grade of at least 4 and a duration under 3 months. Clinical symptoms, serum thyroxine and TRAb, thyroid ultrasound and orbital computed tomography were used for the diagnoses. Authors of the study amplified TCR beta CDR3 regions from RNA transcripts. HTBI primers were used for first-round RT-PCR of the TCR CDR3. TCRdb reprocessed the multiplex PCR reads via MiXCR and lists one record per CDR3 protein. Of hundreds of thousands of distinct CDR3 sequences in the sample, about 14% are singletons; the top ten hold around 12%. This CDR3 spans 15 amino acids. CDR1 MDHEN and CDR2 SYDVKM come from the germline V gene. The junction had 5 bases not matched to a gene; V was cut back by 3 bases and J by 2 bases. A remark on this clonotype: Its antigen is still unknown.

What was sequenced was blood. V and J are TRBV28 and TRBJ2-7; 9 bases align to TRBD1. This receptor was taken from a woman in her fifties or sixties with Graves' ophthalmopathy. The CDR3 sequence is CASSLGRQGAYEQYF. DNA for the CDR3: TGTGCCAGCAGTTTGGGGAGACAGGGGGCCTACGAGCAGTACTTC.